What follows is one T cell receptor (beta chain) and its context. The antigen is not known. These data are taken from a study of chemoradiotherapy in HPV16-positive cancers. General study results and limits: During treatment, candidate HPV-specific clones and E7-related motifs expanded in tumor.

This table comes from immunoSEQ multiplex PCR, and its TCRdb copy is limited to in-frame clones, with some not included. Here the sample spans about 5,400 clones, approximately 91% being singletons. CDR3 length equals 13 residues. V lost 5 bases and J 6 bases, leaving 13 bases between the germline ends. CDR1 and CDR2 from the germline V gene are SNHLY and FYNNEI. The chain joins TRBV2 to TRBJ1-2; D perhaps matches TRBD1 (6 bases). The receptor was derived from a human donor with HPV-associated anogenital cancer. Sequencing used blood, obtained from a patient who underwent chemoradiotherapy. This chain's CDR3 is CASSISGTNGYTF. CDR3 sequence (DNA): TGTGCCAGCAGTATATCCGGGACAAATGGCTACACCTTC.